This TCR beta chain came from a study of T cell responses to AZD1222 COVID-19 vaccine (dated by TCRdb to the early 2020s). In terms of the full investigation: A total of 233 trial participants underwent TCR sequencing, of whom roughly 210 received two doses of AZD1222 and some 25 received two doses of the MenACWY control vaccine. Enrollment into the trials was organized by age into subgroups of 18-55, 56-69 and 70-plus years, and those subgroups contained approximately 160, 26 and 62 TCR-sequenced participants, respectively. Study-level results and caveats: The 56-69-year group was small, and its depth increase did not reach significance, likely because of low power. The vaccine-associated CD4 TCRs covered the entire spike protein, and the dominant responses fell in regions 160-218 and 743-854. Reportedly, almost half of the unique spike-specific TCRs recognized epitopes lying outside the regions that are mutated in the B.1.351 and B.1.1.7 variants. Conclusions about previously exposed vaccinees were limited because only six AZD1222 recipients were SARS-CoV-2 seropositive at baseline. Because no day 14 peak-response samples were available, repertoires were characterized only after the peak T cell response. Participants were mostly white British, with more females than males. The authors suggested clonal diversity may have been underestimated. After two AZD1222 doses, both the breadth and the depth of spike-specific TCRs were significantly higher than at day 0 and than in MenACWY recipients.

This specimen's time point label, interpreted: about 28 days (+/-7) after the second vaccine dose. AZD1222 recipients whose second dose came at about 4 weeks and those whose second dose came at about 12 weeks were combined into one group, since spike-specific TCR depth and breadth did not differ between the two schedules. Vaccinee samples came from UK trials COV001 and COV002, including a single-blind randomized controlled phase 2/3 trial of AZD1222 (ChAdOx1 nCoV-19) in healthy adults. Trial participant PBMC samples were collected at day 0 and day 28 after the second dose for TCRbeta chain sequencing. From its cysteine to its phenylalanine, the CDR3 spans 14 amino acids. The DNA shown is the 42-base CDR3, in frame from base 1. As encoded in the germline V gene (reference sequence), CDR1 is LGHDT while CDR2 is YNNKEL. V loses 3 bases at its end and J loses 5 bases; junction bases beyond the gene matches: 6.

Comments on this clone: No antigen is known for it. No much larger clone is present one base from it, and per-base qualities are unavailable.

The CDR3 regions of human TCRbeta chains were analyzed by immunosequencing. Regarding the original processing steps: TCRs in the repertoires were compared against a reference library of SARS-CoV-2-specific TCRs that had been generated with the MIRA antigen-specificity platform. Breadth was defined as the fraction of unique TCRs that were SARS-CoV-2-associated, and depth was defined as the fraction of total T cells that were SARS-CoV-2-associated. Each spike-specific TCR was assigned to its reactive spike region and to a CD4 or CD8 class using the MIRA data. Log10-transformed breadth and depth values were compared by one-way ANOVA with Sidak's multiple comparisons tests. TCRdb took this table from immuneACCESS and kept in-frame rearrangements with V and J called. Such tables lack part of the clones; where checked against another copy, unresolved V genes explain under half of the gap, and the rest is unexplained. Clone size and the V and J calls come from that table; the DNA yielded D and trimming. Here the sample has 90,000 to 130,000 clones; 92% occur a single time. More than 2% of the sample is held by the ten biggest clonotypes.

The specimen comprised peripheral blood, sampled 28 days after the second AZD1222 dose. This clonotype was sampled from an adult who received the AZD1222 COVID-19 vaccine. The rearranged chain carries TRBV3-1 (or the pseudogene TRBV3-2) and TRBJ1-2; 7 junctional bases match TRBD1. In nucleotides, the sequence is TGTGCCAGCAGCCATCCACAGGGGAGATATGGCTACACCTTC. Its protein product is CASSHPQGRYGYTF.